This section outlines one TCR beta chain sequence together with its context. The CDR3 consists of 13 residues. The V gene lost 4 bases and the J gene lost 3 bases, with 6 bases spanning the gap. The germline gives CDR1 MGHRA, CDR2 YSYEKL. TCRdb's table, derived via immunoSEQ multiplex PCR, lists solely in-frame clones and lacks some. Found here are about 200,000 clones; the top ten clones hold roughly 2%. The entry originates in a study of control samples from healthy donors and cancer patients. This TCR came from a young woman in good health. V usage is TRBV4-1 and J usage is TRBJ1-4; tentative D call: TRBD1 (5 bases). Material for sequencing was blood. The CDR3 nucleotides read TGCGCCAGCAGCCCGACAGCTAATGAAAAACTGTTTTTT. It translates to CASSPTANEKLFF.